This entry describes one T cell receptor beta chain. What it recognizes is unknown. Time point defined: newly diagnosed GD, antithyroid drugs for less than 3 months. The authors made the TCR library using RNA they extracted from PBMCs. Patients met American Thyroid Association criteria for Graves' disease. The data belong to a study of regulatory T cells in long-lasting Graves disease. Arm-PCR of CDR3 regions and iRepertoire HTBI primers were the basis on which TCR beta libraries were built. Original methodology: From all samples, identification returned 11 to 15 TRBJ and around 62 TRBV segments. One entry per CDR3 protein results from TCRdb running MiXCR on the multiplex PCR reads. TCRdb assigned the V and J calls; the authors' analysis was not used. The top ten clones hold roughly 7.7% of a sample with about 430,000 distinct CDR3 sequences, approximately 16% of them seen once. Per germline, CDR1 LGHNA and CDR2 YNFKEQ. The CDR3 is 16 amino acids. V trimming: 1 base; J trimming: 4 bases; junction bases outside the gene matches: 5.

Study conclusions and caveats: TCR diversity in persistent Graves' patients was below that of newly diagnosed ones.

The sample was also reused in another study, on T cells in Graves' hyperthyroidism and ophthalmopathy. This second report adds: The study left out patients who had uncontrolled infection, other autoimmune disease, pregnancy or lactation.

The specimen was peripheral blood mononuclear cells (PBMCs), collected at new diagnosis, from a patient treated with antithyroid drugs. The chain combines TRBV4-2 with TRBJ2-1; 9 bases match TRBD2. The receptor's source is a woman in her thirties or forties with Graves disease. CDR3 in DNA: TGTGCCAGCAGCCAAGGTGGGGCGGGAGGGTACAATGAGCAGTTCTTC. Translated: CASSQGGAGGYNEQFF.